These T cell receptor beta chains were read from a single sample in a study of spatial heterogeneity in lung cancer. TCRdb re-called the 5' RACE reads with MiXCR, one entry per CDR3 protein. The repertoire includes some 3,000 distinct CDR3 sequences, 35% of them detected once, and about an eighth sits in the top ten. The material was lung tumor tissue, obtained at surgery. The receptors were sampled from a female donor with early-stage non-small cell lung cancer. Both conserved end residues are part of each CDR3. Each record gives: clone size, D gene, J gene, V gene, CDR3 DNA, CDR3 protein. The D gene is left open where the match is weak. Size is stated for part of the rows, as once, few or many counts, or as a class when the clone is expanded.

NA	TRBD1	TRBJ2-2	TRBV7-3	TGTGCCAGCAGCTCCGCCGGGACAGGGGCTCCCGGGGAGCTGTTTTTT	CASSSAGTGAPGELFF
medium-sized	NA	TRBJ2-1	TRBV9	TGTGCCAGCAGCGTTGGGAAATCCTACAATGAGCAGTTCTTC	CASSVGKSYNEQFF
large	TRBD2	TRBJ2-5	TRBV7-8	TGTGCCAGAGAATTAGCGGGGGCCTCCCTCGAGACCCAGTACTTC	CARELAGASLETQYF
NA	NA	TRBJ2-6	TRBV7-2	TGTGCCAGCAGCTCCTCTGGGGCCAACGTCCTGACTTTC	CASSSSGANVLTF
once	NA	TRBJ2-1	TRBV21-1	TGTGCCGCAAGGGTAGGGGGACAGCAATACAATGAGCAGTTCTTC	CAARVGGQQYNEQFF
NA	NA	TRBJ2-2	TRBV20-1	TGCAGTGCTAGTTCAGGGTCCGGGGAGCTGTTTTTT	CSASSGSGELFF
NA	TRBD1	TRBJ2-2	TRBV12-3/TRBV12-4	TGTGCCAGCAGTTTTCCGGACAGGGGCCTGAACACCGGGGAGCTGTTTTTT	CASSFPDRGLNTGELFF
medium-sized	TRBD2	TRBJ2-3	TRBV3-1	TGTACCAGCAGCCAAGAGTTAGCGGGAGTACATCCCCCAGATACGCAGTATTTT	CTSSQELAGVHPPDTQYF
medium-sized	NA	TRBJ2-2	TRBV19	TGTGCCAGTAGTGCAGGGATAACCGGGGAGCTGTTTTTT	CASSAGITGELFF
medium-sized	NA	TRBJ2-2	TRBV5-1	TGCGCCAGCAGCCCGAACACCGGGGAGCTGTTTTTT	CASSPNTGELFF
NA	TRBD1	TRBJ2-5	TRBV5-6	TGTGCCAGCAGCTTGGTGTCAGGGGGCCTAGAGACCCAGTACTTC	CASSLVSGGLETQYF
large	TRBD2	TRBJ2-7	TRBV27	TGTGCCAGCACCCTGGGGGCTAGCGGGACCGAGCAGTACTTC	CASTLGASGTEQYF
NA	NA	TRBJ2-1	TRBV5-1	TGCGCCAGCAGCTTGGAAGGCGGGGACAATGAGCAGTTCTTC	CASSLEGGDNEQFF